The T cell receptor beta chain under discussion was sequenced for a study of T cell responses to AZD1222 COVID-19 vaccine (dated by TCRdb to the early 2020s). With respect to the entire study: AZD1222 recipients with second doses at about 4 weeks or about 12 weeks were pooled, because spike-specific TCR depth and breadth did not differ between schedules. A total of just over 230 trial participants underwent TCR sequencing, of whom about 210 received two doses of AZD1222 and 26 received two doses of the MenACWY control vaccine. Trial participants were enrolled into age subgroups of 18-55, 56-69 and 70-plus years, which contained 148, 28 and 57 TCR-sequenced participants, respectively. The paper as a whole reports these results and caveats: Conclusions about previously exposed vaccinees are limited because only a handful of AZD1222 recipients were SARS-CoV-2 seropositive at baseline. Because no day 14 peak-response samples were available, repertoires were characterized only after the peak T cell response. Nearly half of unique spike-specific TCRs reportedly recognized epitopes outside regions mutated in the B.1.351 and B.1.1.7 variants. Participants were mostly white British, with more females than males. The authors suggested clonal diversity may have been underestimated. Vaccine-associated CD4 TCRs spanned the whole spike protein, with dominant responses in regions 160-218 and 743-854. The 56-69-year group was small, and its depth increase did not reach significance, likely because of low power. After two AZD1222 doses, both the breadth and the depth of spike-specific TCRs were significantly higher than at day 0 and than in MenACWY recipients.

The CDR3 regions of human TCRbeta chains were analyzed by immunosequencing. Processing in the source paper ran as follows. Repertoire TCRs were checked for matches against a reference library of SARS-CoV-2-specific TCRs that had been generated using the MIRA antigen-specificity platform. Breadth was defined as the fraction of unique TCRs that were SARS-CoV-2-associated, and depth was defined as the fraction of total T cells that were SARS-CoV-2-associated. Using the MIRA data, every spike-specific TCR was mapped to the spike region that the TCR reacted to and assigned to either a CD4 or a CD8 class. Log10-transformed breadth and depth values were compared by one-way ANOVA with Sidak's multiple comparisons tests. Drawn from immuneACCESS, this table holds only the in-frame rearrangements with V and J called that TCRdb kept. Clones are partly lost; checked studies trace under half to an unresolved V gene and leave the rest unexplained. That table supplies the V and J calls and clone size; D and trimming were determined from the DNA. The sample profile shows about 56,000 clones; around 85% of them were found once. Roughly 15% of the sample rests with the top ten.

This clone was picked up one time. Which antigen it targets is not known. Base qualities are not at hand, and no much larger clone is one base apart. V sheds 5 bases and J sheds 1 base, leaving 8 bases between their ends. From cysteine to phenylalanine, the CDR3 is 13 amino acids long. Of all the DNA, just the CDR3 is kept, 39 bases in frame from base 1. Taken from the germline V gene (reference sequence), the CDR1 and CDR2 loops are PRHDT and FYEKMQ. This sample's time point label indicates: baseline before first vaccination. Vaccinee samples were obtained from the UK trials COV001 and COV002, which included a single-blind randomized controlled phase 2/3 trial of AZD1222 (ChAdOx1 nCoV-19) in healthy adults. For TCRbeta chain sequencing, PBMC samples were collected from trial participants at day 0 and at day 28 after the second dose.

Rearrangement joined TRBV13 to TRBJ1-1; too little of a D gene remains to name it. This TCR was recovered from an adult in good health. Sequences were derived from peripheral blood, sampled on day 0 of AZD1222 vaccination. The DNA sequence follows: TGTGCCAGCAGCAAAAGGGAGAACACTGAAGCTTTCTTT. It codes for CASSKRENTEAFF.